The rows below give T cell receptor beta chains drawn from one sample of a study of T cells expressing NK-cell markers. No DNA is given; TCRdb re-called the 5' RACE reads and lists each CDR3 protein once. The sample's table shows about 400,000 distinct CDR3 sequences. The sample consisted of blood T cells: a sorted CD56 or NKG2C T cell subset, CD4+ or CD8+ T cells, or bulk PBMC T cells (not recorded which). Receptors originate from a woman aged 50 to 60 in good health. Each CDR3 is given with its conserved first and last residue. Each record gives: V gene, J gene, CDR3 protein.

>TRBV24-1|TRBJ2-1
CATSEGGLGMNEQFF
>TRBV7-9|TRBJ1-5
CASSRTGGPNQPQHF
>TRBV11-2|TRBJ2-2
CASSSRLARNTGELFF
>TRBV6-5|TRBJ2-5
CASSYGYYKETQYF
>TRBV29-1|TRBJ2-1
CSVEPWESTYNEQFF
>TRBV11-1|TRBJ2-1
CASSLVGLAGRNEQFF
>TRBV27|TRBJ2-3
CASSLGGRTRDTQYF
>TRBV11-2|TRBJ2-1
CASSLWEEQFF
>TRBV3-1|TRBJ1-5
CASSQGQGTQQPQHF
>TRBV12-3/TRBV12-4|TRBJ1-2
CASSLGYGYTF
>TRBV4-1|TRBJ2-3
CASSQGPRGNASTDTQYF
>TRBV20-1|TRBJ2-3
CSALDRASTDTQYF
>TRBV5-1|TRBJ2-7
CASSPLTGSNYEQYF
>TRBV5-1|TRBJ2-1
CASSWGVAGGPHNEQFF